The 16 T cell receptor beta chains in this list originate from one sample, sequenced in a study of OX40 agonist ivuxolimab in advanced cancers. The repertoire was sequenced with immunoSEQ multiplex PCR; TCRdb's copy has only in-frame clones and lacks some. The sample holds approximately 60,000 clones, around 93% seen once. This sample comprised CD4+ or CD8+ T cells sorted from blood, obtained in a trial of the OX40 agonist ivuxolimab. The receptor source for this set is an adult with an advanced solid tumor such as melanoma, head and neck, liver or kidney cancer.

V usage is TRBV11-2 and J usage is TRBJ2-2; TRBD1 might be the D (6 bases). V lost 1 base, J lost 0 bases, and 15 bases lay in between. Germline values: CDR1 SGHAT, CDR2 FQNNGV. This CDR3 spans 18 amino acids. CDR3: CASSLGPQRTANTGELFF. The CDR3 bases are TGTGCCAGCAGCTTAGGACCTCAGCGGACAGCGAACACCGGGGAGCTGTTTTTT.

The chain carries TRBV5-1 and TRBJ1-1, with 10 bases aligning to TRBD1. Losses at the gene ends were 4 bases for V and 3 bases for J; bases not matched to a gene: 6. The CDR3 is made up of 15 amino acids. The germline gives CDR1 SGHRS, CDR2 YFSETQ. The CDR3 spells CASSPGTGDYTEAFF. For the CDR3, the DNA is TGCGCCAGCAGCCCCGGGACAGGGGACTACACTGAAGCTTTCTTT.

V gene TRBV6-5 combines with J gene TRBJ2-3; D call uncertain. Between the trimmed V and J ends, which lost 6 bases and 0 bases, there was a span of 10 bases. Germline CDR1 reads MNHEY; CDR2 reads SVGAGI. The CDR3 spans 14 residues. The CDR3 nucleotides read TGTGCCAGCAGCAGCGCTCTAAGCACAGATACGCAGTATTTT. Its protein is CASSSALSTDTQYF.

This rearrangement joins TRBV5-6 to TRBJ2-7; 11 nucleotides align to TRBD2. Germline lookup yields CDR1 SGHDT and CDR2 YYEEEE. The CDR3 runs to 17 residues. Losses at the gene ends were 4 bases for V and 5 bases for J; bases not matched to a gene: 14. The CDR3 is CASSPPTPGLADDEQYF. The CDR3 bases are TGTGCCAGCAGCCCCCCCACGCCGGGACTAGCGGATGACGAGCAGTACTTC.

The chain carries TRBV30 and TRBJ2-1; D call uncertain. CDR1 and CDR2 from the germline V gene are GTSNPN and SVGIG (reference sequence). Trimming stripped 0 bases from V and 7 bases from J, with 7 bases between. The CDR3 spans 12 residues. The CDR3 DNA is TGTGCCTGGAGTGTACTGGGGAATGAGCAGTTCTTC. It codes for CAWSVLGNEQFF.

The V call is TRBV21-1, the J call TRBJ2-7; the tabulated D call, TRBD2, remains unverified against the DNA. TRBV21-1 is termed a pseudogene. The CDR3 has 16 residues. The CDR3 DNA sequence: TGTGCCAGCATCCAACCCTGGATACCTAGCTCCTACGAGCAGTACTTC. It encodes CASIQPWIPSSYEQYF.

V gene TRBV15 combines with J gene TRBJ2-7; 7 bases are shared with TRBD1. With 5 bases clipped from V and 4 bases from J, the junction kept 5 bases outside the gene matches. The CDR3 contains 13 residues. Per the germline V gene, CDR1 is LNHNV and CDR2 is YYDKDF (reference sequence). The CDR3 is CATSEGARYEQYF. CDR3 DNA: TGTGCCACCAGCGAGGGGGCGAGGTACGAGCAGTACTTC.

The chain combines TRBV7-8 with TRBJ2-1, with 11 bases lining up with TRBD2. The germline V gene has CDR1 SGHVS and CDR2 FQNEAQ. The CDR3 length is 19 residues. Trimming removed 4 bases from V and 0 bases from J; junction bases left unmatched: 11. This CDR3 reads CASSSHPGLAEVSYNEQFF. CDR3 coding DNA: TGTGCCAGCAGCTCGCACCCGGGACTAGCGGAGGTCTCCTACAATGAGCAGTTCTTC.

The chain combines TRBV9 with TRBJ2-1; 10 nucleotides line up with TRBD1. The CDR3 runs to 15 residues. V lost 1 base and J lost 5; bases outside the gene matches: 3. Looked up from germline, CDR1 is SGDLS and CDR2 is YYNGEE. CDR3 residues: CASSVRDRGNNEQFF. The CDR3 nucleotides are TGTGCCAGCAGCGTACGGGACAGGGGTAACAATGAGCAGTTCTTC. Full variable domain (rest looked up from reference TRBV9 and TRBJ2-1): DSGVTQTPKHLITATGQRVTLRCSPRSGDLSVYWYQQSLDQGLQFLIQYYNGEERAKGNILERFSAQQFPDLHSELNLSSLELGDSALYFCASSVRDRGNNEQFFGPGTRLTVL.

A remark on this clone: The junction and the germline gene differ at one end; a read error may be behind it. J is TRBJ2-7 and V is TRBV7-7; weak D call: TRBD2 (6 bases). Germline CDR1 and CDR2: SSHAT and FNYEAQ (reference sequence). The CDR3 loop spans 15 amino acids. CDR3 DNA: TGTGCTAGCAGCTTCGGGACTTCGAGCTCCTACGAGCAGTACTTC. It translates to CASSFGTSSSYEQYF. The variable domain in full, with the rest retrieved from reference TRBV7-7 and TRBJ2-7, is GAGVSQSPRYKVTKRGQDVTLRCDPISSHATLYWYQQALGQGPEFLTYFNYEAQPDKSGLPSDRFSAERPEGSISTLTIQRTEQRDSAMYRCASSFGTSSSYEQYFGPGTRLTVT.

J is TRBJ1-1 and V is TRBV7-2; no definite D call. Germline CDR1 is SGHTA and CDR2 is FQGNSA. The CDR3 extends over 14 amino acids. V gave up 1 base and J gave up 0 bases, with 6 bases separating them. The CDR3 DNA is TGTGCCAGCAGCTTAGTGGGGATGAACACTGAAGCTTTCTTT. This sequence encodes CASSLVGMNTEAFF.

The chain uses TRBV7-9 and TRBJ2-7; TRBD1 matches at 8 bases. The length of the CDR3 is 13 residues. Germline V lookup: CDR1 SEHNR, CDR2 FQNEAQ (reference sequence). V lost 5 bases to trimming and J lost 9 bases; unmatched junction nucleotides: 9. In nucleotides, the CDR3 is TGTGCCAGCAGCCCGGGACAGGACCTTCGGCAGTACTTC. Translating gives CASSPGQDLRQYF.

The chain has TRBV7-6 and TRBJ2-1; TRBD2 agrees at 9 bases. V lost 5 bases to trimming and J lost 5 bases; unmatched junction nucleotides: 7. Per germline, CDR1 SGHVS and CDR2 FNYEAQ. The CDR3 is 15 residues long. The CDR3: CASSDGTSRHNEQFF. In DNA form, the CDR3 reads TGTGCCAGCAGCGACGGGACTAGCAGGCACAATGAGCAGTTCTTC.

This chain joins TRBV4-1 and TRBJ1-3, with 7 bases lining up with TRBD1. V dropped 3 bases and J dropped 1; count of bases not matched to a gene: 12. Germline values: CDR1 MGHRA, CDR2 YSYEKL. CDR3 length: 18 amino acids. DNA of the CDR3: TGCGCCAGCAGCCAGGGCTGGGGACAGATCTTTTCTGGAAACACCATATATTTT. Its protein product is CASSQGWGQIFSGNTIYF.

The rearrangement uses TRBV27 and TRBJ2-5; D is uncertain. V was clipped by 4 bases and J by 0 bases, with 15 bases between them. Germline CDR1 and CDR2: MNHEY and SMNVEV (reference sequence). The CDR3 length is 16 residues. The DNA of the CDR3 is TGTGCCAGCAGTTCTCTACCCTCTATGTACCAAGAGACCCAGTACTTC. As protein: CASSSLPSMYQETQYF.

The rearrangement joins TRBV6-5 to TRBJ2-7; D is unresolved. CDR3 length equals 12 residues. CDR1 and CDR2 from the germline V gene are MNHEY and SVGAGI. V was clipped by 6 bases and J by 2 bases, with 8 bases between them. CDR3 loop: CASRGFTYEQYF. CDR3 coding DNA: TGTGCCAGCAGGGGGTTTACCTACGAGCAGTACTTC.